The clone carrying this T cell receptor (beta chain) was counted only a few times. The germline V and J ends were trimmed by 8 bases and 7 bases, with 18 bases remaining between them. CDR1 and CDR2 from the germline V gene are ENHRY and SYGVKD. The CDR3 totals 14 residues. The data belong to a study of blood T cell repertoires in COVID-19. Study at large: The analysed material was cDNA or gDNA that came from T cells, B-cell-depleted T cells, or PBMCs.

Individuals drawn from about 26 US areas were about 18 to 90 years old. Clinical histories supplied by participants themselves formed the basis of cohort assignment. Original processing notes: Estimation of nucleated cell counts relied on the amplification of reference gene primers. Profiling relied on immunoSEQ multiplex PCR, and the TCRdb table lists in-frame clones only, not all of them. V, J and clone size are those of that table, while D and trimming were read from the DNA. The data hold 470,000 or so clones, with around nine tenths observed a single time. This sequence was found in a young woman with acute COVID-19. Sequenced material: PBMCs or T cells enriched from blood (not recorded which). The chain is built from TRBV10-3 and TRBJ1-5, with TRBD1 as a possible D gene (6 bases). The DNA for the CDR3 is TGTGCCATCTCACCCTCGGCAGGGGAGCAGCCCCAGCATTTT. Translating gives CAISPSAGEQPQHF.